The following is a T cell receptor (beta chain) sequence with its context. Its antigen is not identified. The sample belongs to a study of memory CD4+ T cells and cytomegalovirus serostatus. Study information: Healthy Belgian adult donors included nine or ten CMV-positive and 24 CMV-negative people. Broader study findings: The CMV-associated TCR signature appears largely within the CD4+ memory repertoire.

The sort gate was single viable CD3+CD4+CD8-CD45RO+ cells for memory CD4+ T cells. V was clipped by 5 bases and J by 5 bases, with 16 bases between them. There are 15 residues in the CDR3. Looked up from germline, CDR1 is MGHRA and CDR2 is YSYEKL. TCRdb's copy holds only in-frame clones and misses some; the assay was immunoSEQ multiplex PCR. Here the sample spans about 59,000 clones, about three quarters being singletons. The sequence was collected from an adult in good health and CMV-seronegative. Some clones in this sample may be carry-over from other donors' samples. V usage is TRBV4-1 and J usage is TRBJ1-3; possible D gene TRBD1, 5 bases. Material for sequencing was memory CD4+ T cells from blood. CDR3 loop: CASSADSYPRNTIYF. CDR3 DNA sequence: TGCGCCAGCAGCGCTGACAGCTACCCCCGAAACACCATATATTTT.